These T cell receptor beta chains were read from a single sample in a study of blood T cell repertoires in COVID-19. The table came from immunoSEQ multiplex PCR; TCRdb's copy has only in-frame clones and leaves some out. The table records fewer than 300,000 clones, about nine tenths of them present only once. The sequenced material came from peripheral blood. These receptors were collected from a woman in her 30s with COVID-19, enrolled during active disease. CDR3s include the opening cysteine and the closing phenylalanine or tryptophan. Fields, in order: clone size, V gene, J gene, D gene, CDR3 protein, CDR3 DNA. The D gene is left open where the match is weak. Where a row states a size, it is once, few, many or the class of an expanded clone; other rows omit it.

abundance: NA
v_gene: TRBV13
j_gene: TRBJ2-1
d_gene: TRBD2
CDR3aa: CASSLWSSGRVEQFF
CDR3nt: TGTGCCAGCAGCTTATGGTCTAGCGGTCGAGTTGAGCAGTTCTTC

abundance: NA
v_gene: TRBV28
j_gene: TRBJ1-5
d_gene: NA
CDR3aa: CASSTGYQPQHF
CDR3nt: TGTGCCAGCAGTACGGGGTATCAGCCCCAGCATTTT

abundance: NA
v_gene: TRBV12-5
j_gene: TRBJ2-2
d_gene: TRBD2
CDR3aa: CASGFIVGGDLNTGELFF
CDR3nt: TGTGCTAGTGGTTTTATCGTTGGGGGGGATTTGAACACCGGGGAGCTGTTTTTT

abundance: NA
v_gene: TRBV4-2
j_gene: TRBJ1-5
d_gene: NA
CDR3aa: CASSQTIPGQGLNQPQHF
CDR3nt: TGTGCCAGCAGCCAGACTATCCCGGGGCAGGGACTTAATCAGCCCCAGCATTTT

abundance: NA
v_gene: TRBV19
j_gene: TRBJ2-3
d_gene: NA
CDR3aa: CASSDSFASTDTQYF
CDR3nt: TGTGCCAGTTCCGACTCGTTCGCCAGCACAGATACGCAGTATTTT

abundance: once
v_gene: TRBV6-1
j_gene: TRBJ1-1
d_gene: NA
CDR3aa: CASSELVGAGNTEAFF
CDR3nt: TGTGCCAGCAGTGAACTGGTGGGCGCGGGGAACACTGAAGCTTTCTTT

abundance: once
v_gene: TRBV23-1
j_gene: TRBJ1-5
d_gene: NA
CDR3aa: CASRGHFDQPQHF
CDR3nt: TGCGCCAGCAGAGGACATTTCGATCAGCCCCAGCATTTT

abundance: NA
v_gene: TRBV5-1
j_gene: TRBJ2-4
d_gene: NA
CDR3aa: CASSLEDLARSHIQYF
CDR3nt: TGCGCCAGCAGCTTGGAGGACTTAGCCCGTAGTCACATTCAGTACTTC

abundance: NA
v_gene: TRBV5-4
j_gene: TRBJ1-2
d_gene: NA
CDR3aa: CASRAPSQGANYGYTF
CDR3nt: TGTGCCAGCAGGGCGCCCTCACAGGGCGCTAACTATGGCTACACCTTC

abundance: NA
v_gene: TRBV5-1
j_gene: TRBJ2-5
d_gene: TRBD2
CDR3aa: CASSLPSGLVGETQYF
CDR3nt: TGCGCCAGCAGCTTGCCTAGCGGGTTGGTGGGAGAGACCCAGTACTTC

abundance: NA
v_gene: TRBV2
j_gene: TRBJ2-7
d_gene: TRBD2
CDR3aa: CASSEMLAGGEQYF
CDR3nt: TGTGCCAGCAGTGAAATGCTAGCGGGAGGCGAGCAGTACTTC

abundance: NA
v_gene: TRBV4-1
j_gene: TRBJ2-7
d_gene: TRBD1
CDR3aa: CASSHQGGSEQYF
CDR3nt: TGCGCCAGCAGCCATCAAGGGGGCTCCGAGCAGTACTTC

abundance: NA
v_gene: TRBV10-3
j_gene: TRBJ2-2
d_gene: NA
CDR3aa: CAISESTSPGELFF
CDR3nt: TGTGCCATCAGTGAGTCCACTAGTCCCGGGGAGCTGTTTTTT

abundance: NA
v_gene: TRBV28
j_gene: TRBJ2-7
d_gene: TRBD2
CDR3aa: CASSLRLAGGVNEQYF
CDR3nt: TGTGCCAGCAGTTTAAGACTAGCGGGAGGAGTAAACGAGCAGTACTTC

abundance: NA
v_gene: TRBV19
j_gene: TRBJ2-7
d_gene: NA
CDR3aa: CASSIAAGPLSYEQYF
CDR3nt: TGTGCCAGTAGTATAGCGGCAGGCCCGCTCTCCTACGAGCAGTACTTC

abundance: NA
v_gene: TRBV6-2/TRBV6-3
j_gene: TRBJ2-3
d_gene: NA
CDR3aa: CASSYTITGFGTDTQYF
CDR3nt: TGTGCCAGCAGTTACACTATCACAGGGTTCGGCACAGATACGCAGTATTTT

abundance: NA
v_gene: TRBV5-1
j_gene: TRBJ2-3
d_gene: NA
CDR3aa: CASSLTTDTQYF
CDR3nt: TGCGCCAGCAGCTTAACTACAGATACGCAGTATTTT

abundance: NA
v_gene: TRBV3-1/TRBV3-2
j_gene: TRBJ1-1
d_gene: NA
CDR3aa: CASSQNPDSNTEAFF
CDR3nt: TGTGCCAGCAGCCAAAACCCGGACTCCAACACTGAAGCTTTCTTT

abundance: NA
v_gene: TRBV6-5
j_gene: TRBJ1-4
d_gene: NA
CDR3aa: CASSYYRDSNEKLFF
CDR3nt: TGTGCCAGCAGTTATTATCGGGATTCTAATGAAAAACTGTTTTTT

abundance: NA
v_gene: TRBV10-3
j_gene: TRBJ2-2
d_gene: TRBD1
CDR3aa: CATDRGPTGELFF
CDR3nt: TGTGCCACCGACAGGGGTCCTACCGGGGAGCTGTTTTTT

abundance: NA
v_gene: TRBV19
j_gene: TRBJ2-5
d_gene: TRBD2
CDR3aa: CASSMSSGSETQYF
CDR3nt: TGTGCCAGTAGTATGTCTAGCGGGAGCGAGACCCAGTACTTC

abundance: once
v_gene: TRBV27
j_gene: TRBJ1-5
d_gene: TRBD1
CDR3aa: CASSLGTDNQPQHF
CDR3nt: TGTGCCAGCAGTTTGGGGACAGATAATCAGCCCCAGCATTTT

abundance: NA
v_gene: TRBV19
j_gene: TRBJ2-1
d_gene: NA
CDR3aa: CASSIEGVNEQFF
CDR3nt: TGTGCCAGTAGTATAGAAGGGGTCAATGAGCAGTTCTTC

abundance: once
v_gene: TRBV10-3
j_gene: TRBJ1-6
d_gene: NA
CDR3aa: CAISELLESPLHF
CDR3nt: TGTGCCATCAGTGAACTACTAGAATCACCCCTCCACTTT

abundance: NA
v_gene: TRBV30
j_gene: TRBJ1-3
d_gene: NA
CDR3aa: CAGDRLSGNTIYF
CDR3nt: TGTGCCGGAGACAGGCTCTCTGGAAACACCATATATTTT

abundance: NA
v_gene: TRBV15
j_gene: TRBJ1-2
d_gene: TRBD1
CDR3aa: CATSMGQGAPGGYTF
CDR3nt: TGTGCCACCAGCATGGGACAGGGGGCGCCGGGCGGCTACACCTTC

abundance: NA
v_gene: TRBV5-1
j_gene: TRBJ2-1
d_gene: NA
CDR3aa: CASSIRAYNEQFF
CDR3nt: TGCGCCAGCAGCATTCGGGCCTACAATGAGCAGTTCTTC

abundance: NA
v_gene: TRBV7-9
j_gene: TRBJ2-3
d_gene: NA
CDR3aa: CASSDTTRDFTDTQYF
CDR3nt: TGTGCCAGCAGCGATACGACAAGGGACTTCACAGATACGCAGTATTTT

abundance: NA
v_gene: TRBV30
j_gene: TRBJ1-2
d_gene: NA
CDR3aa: CAWRQIYGYTF
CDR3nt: TGTGCCTGGAGGCAGATATATGGCTACACCTTC

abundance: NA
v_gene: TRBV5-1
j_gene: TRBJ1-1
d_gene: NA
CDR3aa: CASSLEGQGSGTEAFF
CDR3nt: TGCGCCAGCAGCTTGGAGGGCCAGGGGTCGGGCACTGAAGCTTTCTTT

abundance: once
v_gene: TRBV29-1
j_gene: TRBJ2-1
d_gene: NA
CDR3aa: CSVGDRYNEQFF
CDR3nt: TGCAGCGTTGGAGACAGATACAATGAGCAGTTCTTC

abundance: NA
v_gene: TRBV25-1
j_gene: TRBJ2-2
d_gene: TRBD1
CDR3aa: CASGPGQGKSGELFF
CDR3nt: TGTGCCAGCGGTCCGGGACAGGGTAAGTCCGGGGAGCTGTTTTTT

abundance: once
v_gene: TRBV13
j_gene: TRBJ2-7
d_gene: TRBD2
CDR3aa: CASSSFTRLAGLSYEQYF
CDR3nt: TGTGCCAGCAGCTCATTTACCCGACTAGCGGGCCTCTCCTACGAGCAGTACTTC

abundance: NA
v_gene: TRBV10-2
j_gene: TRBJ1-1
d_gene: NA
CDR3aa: CASSQQGDEAFF
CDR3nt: TGCGCCAGCAGTCAACAGGGAGATGAAGCTTTCTTT

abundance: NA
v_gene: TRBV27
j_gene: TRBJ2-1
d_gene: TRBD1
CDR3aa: CASSMSRGFMNEQFF
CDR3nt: TGTGCCAGCAGCATGAGCAGGGGGTTTATGAATGAGCAGTTCTTC

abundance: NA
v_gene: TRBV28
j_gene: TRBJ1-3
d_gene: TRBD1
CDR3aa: CASTSTGSPVNAIYF
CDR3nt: TGTGCCAGCACCTCGACAGGGTCCCCTGTTAACGCCATATATTTT

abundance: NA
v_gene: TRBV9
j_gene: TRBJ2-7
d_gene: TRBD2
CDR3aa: CASSVDSGISYEQYF
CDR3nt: TGTGCCAGCAGCGTAGACAGCGGGATCTCCTACGAGCAGTACTTC

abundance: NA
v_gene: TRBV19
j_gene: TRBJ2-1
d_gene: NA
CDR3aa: CASSIGRTEYNEQFF
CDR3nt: TGTGCCAGTAGTATAGGGAGGACAGAGTACAATGAGCAGTTCTTC

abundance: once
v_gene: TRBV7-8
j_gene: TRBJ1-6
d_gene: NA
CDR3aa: CASSLLSTANSPLHF
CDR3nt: TGTGCCAGCAGCTTACTATCGACAGCTAATTCACCCCTCCACTTT

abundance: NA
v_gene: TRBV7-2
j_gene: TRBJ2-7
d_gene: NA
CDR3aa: CASSLDRTSYEQYF
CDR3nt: TGTGCCAGCAGCTTAGATCGGACATCCTACGAGCAGTACTTC

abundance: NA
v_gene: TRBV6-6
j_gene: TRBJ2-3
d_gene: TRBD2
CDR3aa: CASKEELGRGTDTQYF
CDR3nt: TGTGCCAGCAAAGAGGAGTTAGGGAGGGGCACAGATACGCAGTATTTT

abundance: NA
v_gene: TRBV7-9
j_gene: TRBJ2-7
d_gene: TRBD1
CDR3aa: CASSLVTGQPYEQYF
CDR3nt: TGTGCCAGCAGCTTAGTTACGGGACAGCCCTACGAGCAGTACTTC

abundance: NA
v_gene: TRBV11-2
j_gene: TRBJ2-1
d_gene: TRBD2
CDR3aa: CASSRWLLADPYNEQFF
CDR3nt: TGTGCCAGCAGCCGATGGCTGCTAGCGGATCCTTACAATGAGCAGTTCTTC

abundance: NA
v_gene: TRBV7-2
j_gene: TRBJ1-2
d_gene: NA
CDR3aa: CASSLETGVGYTF
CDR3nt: TGTGCCAGCAGCTTAGAAACAGGAGTTGGCTACACCTTC

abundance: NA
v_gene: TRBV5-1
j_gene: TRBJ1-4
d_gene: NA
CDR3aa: CASSLSSGAGNEKLFF
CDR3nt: TGCGCCAGCAGCTTGTCTTCAGGGGCTGGTAATGAAAAACTGTTTTTT

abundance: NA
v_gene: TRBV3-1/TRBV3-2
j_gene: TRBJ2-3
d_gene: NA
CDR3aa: CASSRNRDSRRTDTQYF
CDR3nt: TGTGCCAGCAGCCGGAACCGGGACTCACGTCGCACAGATACGCAGTATTTT

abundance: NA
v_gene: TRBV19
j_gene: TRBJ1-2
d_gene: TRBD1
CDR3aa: CASSVGTGGIYGYTF
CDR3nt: TGTGCCAGTAGTGTTGGGACAGGGGGCATCTATGGCTACACCTTC

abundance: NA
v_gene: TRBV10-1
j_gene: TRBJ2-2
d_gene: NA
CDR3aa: CASLKRGIEGAFTGELFF
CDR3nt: TGCGCCAGCCTGAAACGGGGTATTGAGGGAGCCTTCACCGGGGAGCTGTTTTTT

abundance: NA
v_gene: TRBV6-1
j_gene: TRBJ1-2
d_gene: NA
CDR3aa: CASSEYRESYGYTF
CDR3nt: TGTGCCAGCAGTGAATACAGGGAGAGCTATGGCTACACCTTC

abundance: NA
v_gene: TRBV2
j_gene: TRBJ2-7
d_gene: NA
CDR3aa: CASSGTFRTSTYEQYF
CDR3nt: TGTGCCAGCAGTGGGACTTTTAGGACTTCGACCTACGAGCAGTACTTC

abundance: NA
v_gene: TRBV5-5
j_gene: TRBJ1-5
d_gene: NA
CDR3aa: CASSLRLGTSPNQPQHF
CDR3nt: TGTGCCAGCAGCTTGCGTCTAGGGACTTCACCCAATCAGCCCCAGCATTTT

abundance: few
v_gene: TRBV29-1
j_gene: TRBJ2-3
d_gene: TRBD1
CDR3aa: CSVNRGSGTDTQYF
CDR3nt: TGCAGCGTAAACAGGGGGTCAGGCACAGATACGCAGTATTTT

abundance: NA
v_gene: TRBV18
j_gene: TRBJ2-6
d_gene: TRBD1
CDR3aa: CASSPEGTGGSGANVLTF
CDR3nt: TGTGCCAGCTCACCAGAGGGGACAGGGGGCTCTGGGGCCAACGTCCTGACTTTC

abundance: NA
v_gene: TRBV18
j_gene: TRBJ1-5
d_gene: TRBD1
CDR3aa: CASSPGTGNNQPQHF
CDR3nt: TGTGCCAGCTCACCCGGGACAGGGAACAATCAGCCCCAGCATTTT